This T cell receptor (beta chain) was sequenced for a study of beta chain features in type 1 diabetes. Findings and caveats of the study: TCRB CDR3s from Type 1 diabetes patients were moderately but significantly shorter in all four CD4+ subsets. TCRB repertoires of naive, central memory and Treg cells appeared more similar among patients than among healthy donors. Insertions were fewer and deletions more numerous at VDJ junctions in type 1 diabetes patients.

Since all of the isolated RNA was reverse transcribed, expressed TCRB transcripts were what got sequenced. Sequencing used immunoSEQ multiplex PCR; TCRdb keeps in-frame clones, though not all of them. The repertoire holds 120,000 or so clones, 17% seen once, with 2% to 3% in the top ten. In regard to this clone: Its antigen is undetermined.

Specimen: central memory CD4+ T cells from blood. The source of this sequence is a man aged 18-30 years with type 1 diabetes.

The CDR3 bases are TGTGCCAGCAGCAACCGCCGAAGAGGGAACACTGAAGCTTTCTTT. Translating it yields CASSNRRRGNTEAFF. The rearrangement uses TRBV21-1 and TRBJ1-1. TRBV21-1 is termed a pseudogene. The CDR3 runs to 15 residues.